Described below is a single T cell receptor (beta chain) sequence and its context. The antigen is not known. The data were obtained in a study of cytomegalovirus exposure and HLA in healthy donors. General observations from the study: Across all donors, roughly uniform sequencing depth was an assumption of the presence/absence analyses.

PCR primers comprised 60 Vbeta and 13 Jbeta primers. Here immunoSEQ multiplex PCR was the method, and the copy in TCRdb shows in-frame clones only, minus some. The sample holds about 160,000 clones, about 72% seen once. The clonotype originates from a man between 45 and 60 years old in good health and CMV-seropositive. Specimen: PBMCs.

CDR3 DNA: TGTGCCTGGAGTGGGACAATACAATGGGAGACCCAGTACTTC. The encoded protein is CAWSGTIQWETQYF. The rearrangement joins TRBV30 to TRBJ2-5; D possibly corresponds to TRBD1 (5 bases). The CDR3 totals 14 residues. V gave up 1 base and J gave up 5 bases, with 14 bases separating them. From germline, CDR1 is GTSNPN and CDR2 SVGIG (reference sequence). The full variable domain, completed using reference TRBV30 and TRBJ2-5, is SQTIHQWPATLVQPVGSPLSLECTVEGTSNPNLYWYRQAAGRGLQLLFYSVGIGQISSEVPQNLSASRPQDRQFILSSKKLLLSDSGFYLCAWSGTIQWETQYFGPGTRLLVL.